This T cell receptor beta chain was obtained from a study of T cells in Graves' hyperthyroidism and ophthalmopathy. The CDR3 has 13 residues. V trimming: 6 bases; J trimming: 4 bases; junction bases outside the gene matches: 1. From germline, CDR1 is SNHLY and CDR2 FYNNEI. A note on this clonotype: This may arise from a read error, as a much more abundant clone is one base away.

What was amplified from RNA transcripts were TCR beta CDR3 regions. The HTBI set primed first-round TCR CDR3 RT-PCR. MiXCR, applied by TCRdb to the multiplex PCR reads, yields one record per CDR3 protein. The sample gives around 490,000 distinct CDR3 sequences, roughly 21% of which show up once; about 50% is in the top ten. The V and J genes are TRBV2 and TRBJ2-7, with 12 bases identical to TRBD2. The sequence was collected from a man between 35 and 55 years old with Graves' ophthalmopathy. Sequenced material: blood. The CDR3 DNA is TGTGCCAGCAGGGGGACTAGCGGGTACGAGCAGTACTTC. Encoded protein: CASRGTSGYEQYF.